The rows below give T cell receptor beta chains drawn from one sample of a study of T-cell reconstitution after alpha-beta-depleted transplantation in children. TCRdb reanalysed the PCR reads using MiXCR and keeps one entry per CDR3 protein. The sample has roughly 500,000 distinct CDR3 sequences, 32% seen once. This specimen was PBMCs from the stem cell graft donor, taken from the stem cell graft. The receptors were gathered from a human donor who donated a stem cell graft to a child with aplastic anemia. The CDR3 runs from the conserved cysteine through the conserved F or W. D genes are given only for firm matches. A row's size may be missing; if present it is once, few, many or a size class.

size: NA
D: TRBD2
J: TRBJ2-3
V: TRBV13
CDR3: CASSPRWGGRITDTQYF
DNA: TGTGCCAGCAGCCCAAGGTGGGGCGGGAGGATCACAGATACGCAGTATTTT

size: few
D: NA
J: TRBJ2-7
V: TRBV6-6
CDR3: CASSSVRGGEQYF
DNA: TGTGCCAGCAGTTCGGTCAGGGGTGGCGAGCAGTACTTC

size: NA
D: TRBD2
J: TRBJ2-3
V: TRBV20-1
CDR3: CSARDLAGVSTDTQYF
DNA: TGCAGTGCTAGAGATCTAGCGGGAGTGAGCACAGATACGCAGTATTTT

size: NA
D: NA
J: TRBJ2-1
V: TRBV21-1
CDR3: CASSIRDSNNEQFF
DNA: TGTGCCAGCAGCATTCGGGACTCAAACAATGAGCAGTTCTTC

size: few
D: NA
J: TRBJ1-1
V: TRBV4-3
CDR3: CASRGPTATEAFF
DNA: TGCGCCAGCAGAGGGCCTACCGCCACTGAAGCTTTCTTT

size: few
D: NA
J: TRBJ1-1
V: TRBV12-3/TRBV12-4
CDR3: CASSSIMNTEAFF
DNA: TGTGCCAGCAGTTCTATTATGAACACTGAAGCTTTCTTT

size: few
D: NA
J: TRBJ2-3
V: TRBV29-1
CDR3: CSVEHSTDTQYF
DNA: TGCAGCGTTGAACACTCCACAGATACGCAGTATTTT

size: NA
D: NA
J: TRBJ1-2
V: TRBV5-4
CDR3: CASSLDAANYGYTF
DNA: TGTGCCAGCAGCTTGGACGCAGCAAACTATGGCTACACCTTC

size: NA
D: NA
J: TRBJ2-3
V: TRBV5-4
CDR3: CASSRGSGLTDTQYF
DNA: TGTGCCAGCAGTCGTGGGTCCGGACTGACAGATACGCAGTATTTT

size: NA
D: TRBD1
J: TRBJ1-5
V: TRBV7-2
CDR3: CASSASTGLNQPQHF
DNA: TGTGCCAGCAGCGCCTCGACAGGGCTTAATCAGCCCCAGCATTTT

size: few
D: NA
J: TRBJ1-2
V: TRBV12-3/TRBV12-4
CDR3: CASSVDSSHGYTF
DNA: TGTGCCAGCAGCGTTGACAGTAGTCATGGCTACACCTTC